The 13 T cell receptor beta chains listed next were all sequenced from one sample in a study of blood T cell repertoires in COVID-19. Assay used: immunoSEQ multiplex PCR; TCRdb lists only in-frame clones, some missing. Of about 190,000 clones listed, more than 60% were seen once; the top ten hold roughly 12%. The sequenced sample was peripheral blood. Receptors were obtained from a woman between 50 and 59 years old with acute or convalescent COVID-19.

The rearrangement joins TRBV6-5 to TRBJ1-5; TRBD1 aligns across 12 bases. V was clipped by 6 bases and J by 6 bases; unmatched bases: 6. The CDR3 length is 15 residues. Germline CDR1 is MNHEY and CDR2 is SVGAGI. CDR3 loop: CASRTGTGGGQPQHF. Here the CDR3 DNA reads TGTGCCAGCAGGACCGGGACAGGGGGCGGTCAGCCCCAGCATTTT.

This chain's CDR3 is CASSLQASSYNEQFF. The CDR3 DNA is TGTGCCAGTAGCCTCCAAGCGAGCTCCTACAATGAGCAGTTCTTC. The rearrangement links TRBV19 to TRBJ2-1; D not certain. V gave up 6 bases and J gave up 0 bases, with 12 bases separating them. Germline V gene lookup returns CDR1 LNHDA and CDR2 SQIVND (reference sequence). The CDR3 has 15 amino acids. Full variable domain (missing parts from reference TRBV19 and TRBJ2-1): DGGITQSPKYLFRKEGQNVTLSCEQNLNHDAMYWYRQDPGQGLRLIYYSQIVNDFQKGDIAEGYSVSREKKESFPLTVTSAQKNPTAFYLCASSLQASSYNEQFFGPGTRLTVL.

The V gene is TRBV2, the J gene TRBJ1-1; 9 nucleotides line up with TRBD1. CDR3 length equals 18 residues. Trimming took 6 bases from V and 0 from J; bases not matched to a gene: 14. The germline gives CDR1 SNHLY, CDR2 FYNNEI. CDR3 protein: CASRRTGAMSWMNTEAFF. The DNA for the CDR3 is TGTGCCAGCAGGAGGACAGGGGCCATGTCCTGGATGAACACTGAAGCTTTCTTT.

The chain recombines TRBV7-2 with TRBJ2-7, with D perhaps matching TRBD1 (5 bases). Germline V lookup: CDR1 SGHTA, CDR2 FQGNSA. V lost 2 bases and J 6 bases, leaving 8 bases between the germline ends. The CDR3 sequence is 12 residues long. The CDR3 DNA reads as TGTGCCAGCAGCTTAATTGGGGCCGAGCAGTACTTC. Translation gives CASSLIGAEQYF.

The rearrangement uses TRBV9 and TRBJ1-3; D is unresolved. Germline V gene sequence: CDR1 SGDLS, CDR2 YYNGEE. The germline V and J ends were trimmed by 0 bases and 4 bases, with 5 bases remaining between them. The CDR3 contains 13 residues. The CDR3 DNA is TGTGCCAGCAGCGTAGCTGAGGGAAACACCATATATTTT. Translated, it gives CASSVAEGNTIYF.

The chain links TRBV5-1 to TRBJ1-1; no clear D. This CDR3 is built from 13 residues. V was cut by 2 bases and J by 1 base, with 6 bases left in between. CDR1 and CDR2 from the germline V gene are SGHRS and YFSETQ. The CDR3, as DNA: TGCGCCAGCAGCTTCCAGGAGAACACTGAAGCTTTCTTT. It translates to CASSFQENTEAFF.

This clone was observed a handful of times. The V gene is TRBV4-2, the J gene TRBJ2-7, with 10 bases fitting TRBD2. CDR1 is LGHNA and CDR2 is YNFKEQ in the germline V gene. The CDR3 totals 15 residues. V shed 0 bases and J 7 bases; nucleotides not matched to a gene: 6. The CDR3 loop is CASSQDPSGRVEQYF. The CDR3 DNA reads as TGTGCCAGCAGCCAAGATCCCAGCGGGAGGGTTGAGCAGTACTTC.

This sequence joins TRBV3-1 (or the pseudogene TRBV3-2) and TRBJ2-2, with a possible D match to TRBD2 (6 bases). Trimming pared 2 bases from V and 12 bases from J, leaving 16 bases between. Per germline, CDR1 LGHDT and CDR2 YNNKEL (reference sequence). This CDR3 is 14 amino acids long. Here the CDR3 reads CASSQRELPGKLFF. In nucleotides, the CDR3 is TGTGCCAGCAGCCAACGGGAGTTACCGGGGAAGCTGTTTTTT.

V gene TRBV5-1 combines with J gene TRBJ1-1, with a possible D match to TRBD1 (6 bases). The V and J ends lost 2 bases and 5 bases respectively, with 13 bases between them. Germline V gene data show CDR1 as SGHRS and CDR2 as YFSETQ. CDR3 length: 14 residues. Here the CDR3 reads CASSFTTGDTEAFF. As DNA, the CDR3 is TGCGCCAGCAGCTTTACGACAGGCGATACTGAAGCTTTCTTT.

The rearrangement links TRBV7-2 to TRBJ1-2; 11 bases line up with TRBD1. The CDR3 length is 15 residues. The germline V gene has CDR1 SGHTA and CDR2 FQGNSA. V was pared by 0 bases and J by 7 bases, with 4 bases of the junction left unmatched. The CDR3 DNA reads TGTGCCAGCAGCTTAGCCGGGACAGGGGGGACTGGCTACACCTTC. It specifies CASSLAGTGGTGYTF. The complete variable domain, with remaining parts taken from reference TRBV7-2 and TRBJ1-2, reads GAGVSQSPSNKVTEKGKDVELRCDPISGHTALYWYRQSLGQGLEFLIYFQGNSAPDKSGLPSDRFSAERTGGSVSTLTIQRTQQEDSAVYLCASSLAGTGGTGYTFGSGTRLTVV.

The chain has TRBV7-2 and TRBJ2-1, with 9 nucleotides matching TRBD2. Germline-derived CDR1 and CDR2 are SGHTA and FQGNSA. This CDR3 contains 16 residues. Germline trimming cut 3 bases from V and 5 bases from J; bases unmatched to any gene: 8. This chain's CDR3 is CASSFIPRTSDNEQFF. CDR3 coding DNA: TGTGCCAGCAGCTTCATACCTAGGACTAGCGACAATGAGCAGTTCTTC.

There are many counts of this clone. The sample holds other DNA sequences that translate to the same CDR3. The chain combines TRBV6-5 with TRBJ2-7; tentative D call: TRBD2 (6 bases). V lost 7 bases, J lost 3 bases, and 19 bases lay in between. This CDR3 spans 15 amino acids. CDR1 and CDR2 from the germline V gene are MNHEY and SVGAGI. For the CDR3, the DNA is TGTGCCAGCACTCCCTGGGAGGCCGGACGCTACGAGCAGTACTTC. This translates into CASTPWEAGRYEQYF.

The V and J genes are TRBV15 and TRBJ2-5; perhaps TRBD2 as D (5 bases). V lost 3 bases and J lost 1, with 15 bases in between. In germline, CDR1 is LNHNV, CDR2 YYDKDF (reference sequence). The CDR3 spans 16 residues. The CDR3 DNA reads as TGTGCCACCAGCAGGGTTCTAGGAGGTCCCCAAGAGACCCAGTACTTC. This translates into CATSRVLGGPQETQYF.